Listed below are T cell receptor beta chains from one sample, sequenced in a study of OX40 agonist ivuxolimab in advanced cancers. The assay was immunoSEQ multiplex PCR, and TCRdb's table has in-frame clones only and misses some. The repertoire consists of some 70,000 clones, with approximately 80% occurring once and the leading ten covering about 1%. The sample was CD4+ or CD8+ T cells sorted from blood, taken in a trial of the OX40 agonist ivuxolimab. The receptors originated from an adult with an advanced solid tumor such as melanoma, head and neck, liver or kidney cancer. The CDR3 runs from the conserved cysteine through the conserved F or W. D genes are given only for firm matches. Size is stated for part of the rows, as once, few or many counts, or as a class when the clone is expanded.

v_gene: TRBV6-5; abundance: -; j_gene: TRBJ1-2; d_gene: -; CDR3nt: TGTGCCAGCAGTTACTCTTGGGGAGGGTCTGGCTACACCTTC; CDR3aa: CASSYSWGGSGYTF
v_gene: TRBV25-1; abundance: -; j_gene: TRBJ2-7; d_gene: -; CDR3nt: TGTGCCAGCAGTGAATTGGGGGGGCGCATCTACGAGCAGTACTTC; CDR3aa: CASSELGGRIYEQYF
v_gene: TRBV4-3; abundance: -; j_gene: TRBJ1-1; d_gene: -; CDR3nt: TGCGCCAGCAGCTCCCGGGACACTGAAGCTTTCTTT; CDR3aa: CASSSRDTEAFF
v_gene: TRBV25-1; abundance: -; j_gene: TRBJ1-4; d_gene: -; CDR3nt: TGTGCCAGCAGTGGAACTAATGAAAAACTGTTTTTT; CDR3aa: CASSGTNEKLFF
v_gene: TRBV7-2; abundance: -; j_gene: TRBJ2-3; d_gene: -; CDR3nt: TGTGCCAGCAGCTCGTTCCGAGATACGCAGTATTTT; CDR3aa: CASSSFRDTQYF
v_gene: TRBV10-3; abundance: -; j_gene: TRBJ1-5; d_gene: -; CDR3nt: TGTGCCATCAGTGAGTCGCTAGGGGCCGGGAATCAGCCCCAGCATTTT; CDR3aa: CAISESLGAGNQPQHF
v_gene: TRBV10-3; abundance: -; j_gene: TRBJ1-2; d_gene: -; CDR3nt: TGTGCCATCAGTGAGTCAAGGTCCCTACAAGGCTACACCTTC; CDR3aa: CAISESRSLQGYTF
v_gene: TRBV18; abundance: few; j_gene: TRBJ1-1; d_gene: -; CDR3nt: TGTGCCAGCTCACAAAGTAGCGGGGCGAGCACTGAAGCTTTCTTT; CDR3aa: CASSQSSGASTEAFF
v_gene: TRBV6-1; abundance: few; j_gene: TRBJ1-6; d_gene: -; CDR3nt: TGTGCCAGCAGTGAAGGATGGGGAGGGGGGGCCCTGATAAATTCACCCCTCCACTTT; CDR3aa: CASSEGWGGGALINSPLHF
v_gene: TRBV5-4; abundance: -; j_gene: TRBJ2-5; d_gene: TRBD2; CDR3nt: TGTGCCAGCAGCTTTAGACTAGCGGGGGGTCAAGAGACCCAGTACTTC; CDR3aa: CASSFRLAGGQETQYF
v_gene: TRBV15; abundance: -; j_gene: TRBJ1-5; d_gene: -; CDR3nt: TGTGCCACCAGCAGAGAACAGGGCTATCAGCCCCAGCATTTT; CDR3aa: CATSREQGYQPQHF
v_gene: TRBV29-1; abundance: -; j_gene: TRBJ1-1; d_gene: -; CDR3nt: TGCAGCGGGGGTGCAGGGCTGAACACTGAAGCTTTCTTT; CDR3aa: CSGGAGLNTEAFF
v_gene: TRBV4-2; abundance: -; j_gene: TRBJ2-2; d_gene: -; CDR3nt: TGTGCCAGCAGCCCGTTGACCACCGGGGAGCTGTTTTTT; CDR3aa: CASSPLTTGELFF
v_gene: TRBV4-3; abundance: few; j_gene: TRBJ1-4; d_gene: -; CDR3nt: TGCGCCAGCAGCCAAGATTTCGGGGGACGACTTGGGGAAAAACTGTTTTTT; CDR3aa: CASSQDFGGRLGEKLFF
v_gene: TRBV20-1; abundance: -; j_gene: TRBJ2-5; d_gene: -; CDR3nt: TGCAGTGCTAGGGGTCAAGAGACCCAGTACTTC; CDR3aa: CSARGQETQYF
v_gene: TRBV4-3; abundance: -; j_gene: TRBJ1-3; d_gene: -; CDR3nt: TGCGCCAGCAGCCGAGGGCGACAAGCTGGAAACACCATATATTTT; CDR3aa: CASSRGRQAGNTIYF
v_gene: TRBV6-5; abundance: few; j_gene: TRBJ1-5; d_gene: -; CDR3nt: TGTGCCAGCAGGCAGGGGAAAGGAAGCAATCAGCCCCAGCATTTT; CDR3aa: CASRQGKGSNQPQHF
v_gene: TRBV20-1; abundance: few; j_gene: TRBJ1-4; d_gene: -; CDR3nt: TGCAGCCTCTTCAAGGAAAAACTGTTTTTT; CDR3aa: CSLFKEKLFF
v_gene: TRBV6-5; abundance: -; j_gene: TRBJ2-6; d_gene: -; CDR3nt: TGTGCCAGCAGCCGCCAATCTGGGGCCAACGTCCTGACTTTC; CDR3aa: CASSRQSGANVLTF
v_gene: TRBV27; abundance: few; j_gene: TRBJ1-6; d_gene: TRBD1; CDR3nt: TGTGCCAGCAGTCCGGGGACAGTAAATTCACCCCTCCACTTT; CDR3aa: CASSPGTVNSPLHF
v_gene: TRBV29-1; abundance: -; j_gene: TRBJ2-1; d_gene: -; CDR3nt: TGCAGCGTTGTCTCGGTGGCGCCCTACAATGAGCAGTTCTTC; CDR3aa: CSVVSVAPYNEQFF
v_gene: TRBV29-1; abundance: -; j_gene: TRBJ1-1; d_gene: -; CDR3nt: TGCAGCGTTGGTCGGCCCTGGGGTACTGAAGCTTTCTTT; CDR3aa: CSVGRPWGTEAFF
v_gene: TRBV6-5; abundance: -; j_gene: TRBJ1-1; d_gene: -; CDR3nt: TGTGCCAGCAAACAGAACACTGAAGCTTTCTTT; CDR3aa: CASKQNTEAFF
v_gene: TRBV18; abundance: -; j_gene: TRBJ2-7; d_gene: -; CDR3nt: TGTGCCAGCTCACCAAGGGATGCCCACGAGCAGTACTTC; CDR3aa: CASSPRDAHEQYF
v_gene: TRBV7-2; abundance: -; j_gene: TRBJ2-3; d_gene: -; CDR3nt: TGTGCCAGCAGCTTAGCGGGACTTTCCACAGATACGCAGTATTTT; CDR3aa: CASSLAGLSTDTQYF
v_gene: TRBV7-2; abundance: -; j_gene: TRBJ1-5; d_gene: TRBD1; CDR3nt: TGTGCCAGCAGCCCGGGACAGGGAAGTCAGCCCCAGCATTTT; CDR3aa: CASSPGQGSQPQHF
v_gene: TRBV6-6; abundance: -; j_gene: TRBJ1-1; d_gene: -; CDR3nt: TGTGCCAGCAGCTTGACAGGAATCGGTGGGACTGAAGCTTTCTTT; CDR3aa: CASSLTGIGGTEAFF
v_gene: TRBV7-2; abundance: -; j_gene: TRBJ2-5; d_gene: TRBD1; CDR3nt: TGTGCCAGCAGCTTACTGACAGGGGAGTGGGAGACCCAGTACTTC; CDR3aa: CASSLLTGEWETQYF
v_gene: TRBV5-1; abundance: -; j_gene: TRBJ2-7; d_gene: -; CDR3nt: TGCGCCAGCAGCCTCGACACCCCCTACGAGCAGTACTTC; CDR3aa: CASSLDTPYEQYF
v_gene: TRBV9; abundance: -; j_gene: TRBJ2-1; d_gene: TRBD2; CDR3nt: TGTGCCAGCGCCCGGCGGGGGGCGGGGGACAATGAGCAGTTCTTC; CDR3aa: CASARRGAGDNEQFF
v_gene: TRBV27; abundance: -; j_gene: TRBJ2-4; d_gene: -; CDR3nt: TGTGCCAGCAGTTTGATGGGGGCTACCAAAAACATTCAGTACTTC; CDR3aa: CASSLMGATKNIQYF
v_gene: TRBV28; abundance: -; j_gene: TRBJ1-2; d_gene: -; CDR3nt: TGTGCCAGCAGTTTCTCTTATCTGGACAGCTATGGCTACACCTTC; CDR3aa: CASSFSYLDSYGYTF
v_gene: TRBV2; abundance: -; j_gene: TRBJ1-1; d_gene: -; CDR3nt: TGTGCCAGCAAAAGGGACACTGAAGCTTTCTTT; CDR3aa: CASKRDTEAFF